The 32 T cell receptor beta chains below were found in one sample sequenced in a study of monozygotic twins with inflammatory bowel disease. One entry per CDR3 protein, without DNA, is what TCRdb gives after re-calling the 5' RACE reads. The table gives about 440,000 distinct CDR3 sequences; the top ten clones make up 2.4% of it. Specimen: blood. These receptors originate from a human donor with ulcerative colitis or Crohn's disease, or a healthy co-twin of an affected twin (not recorded which).

This chain uses TRBV7-9 with TRBJ2-2. In germline, CDR1 is SEHNR, CDR2 FQNEAQ (reference sequence). The CDR3 extends over 13 amino acids. The CDR3 region is CASRPDNTGELFF.

The chain carries TRBV7-9 and TRBJ2-1; TCRdb calls TRBD1, which cannot be checked without DNA. This CDR3 contains 14 residues. Germline V gives CDR1 SEHNR, CDR2 FQNEAQ (reference sequence). Here the CDR3 reads CASSFPGYRYEQFF.

V and J are TRBV30 and TRBJ1-6; the TRBD1 assignment by TCRdb is unverifiable without DNA. Per the germline V gene, CDR1 is GTSNPN and CDR2 is SVGIG (reference sequence). CDR3 length equals 15 residues. CDR3 protein: CAWSDYRVHNSPLHF.

V is TRBV6-2 or TRBV6-3 and J is TRBJ2-1. The CDR3 is 12 residues long. The germline V gene encodes CDR1 MNHEY and CDR2 SVGEGT. The CDR3 sequence is CASTTRYNEQFF.

V usage is TRBV12-3 or TRBV12-4 and J usage is TRBJ2-2; TCRdb picks TRBD2, but there is no DNA to check that call. The CDR3 covers 14 residues. CDR3 in amino acids: CASSFLALAGELFF.

The chain carries TRBV5-1 and TRBJ2-3; TCRdb reports TRBD1, a call that lacks DNA to check it against. The CDR3 is 16 residues long. Germline lookup yields CDR1 SGHRS and CDR2 YFSETQ. The CDR3 is CASSLGDRGRADTQYF.

J is TRBJ1-1 and V is TRBV7-2. Germline CDR1 and CDR2: SGHTA and FQGNSA. This CDR3 has 13 amino acids. The CDR3 region is CASSSTLHTEAFF.

The chain uses TRBV30 and TRBJ1-1. The CDR3 is made up of 13 amino acids. Germline V lookup: CDR1 GTSNPN, CDR2 SVGIG (reference sequence). The CDR3 reads CAWRVSLNTEAFF.

The chain is built from TRBV10-3 and TRBJ2-1. The germline V gene has CDR1 ENHRY and CDR2 SYGVKD. The CDR3 extends over 15 amino acids. The CDR3 sequence is CAISELGSSYNEQFF.

The chain's CDR3 is CASSVERGGYNEQFF. This rearrangement joins TRBV9 to TRBJ2-1; absent DNA, TCRdb's TRBD2 call cannot be checked. Germline loops: CDR1 SGDLS, CDR2 YYNGEE. CDR3 size: 15 residues.

The chain carries TRBV6-2 or TRBV6-3 and TRBJ2-5; TCRdb indicates TRBD2, and absent DNA this call remains unverified. The CDR3 has 19 residues. CDR1 and CDR2 from the germline V gene are MNHEY and SVGEGT. The CDR3 is CASSDPSGTSGRATETQYF.

V is TRBV4-1 and J is TRBJ1-6. This CDR3 comprises 16 residues. Germline CDR1 MGHRA, CDR2 YSYEKL. The CDR3 sequence: CASSQDPGRDNSPLHF.

The V and J genes are TRBV20-1 and TRBJ2-7; absent DNA, TCRdb's TRBD1 call cannot be checked. CDR3 length equals 13 residues. CDR1 and CDR2 from the germline V gene are DFQATT and SNEGSKA (reference sequence). The CDR3 region is CSARATGGVEQYF.

The chain combines TRBV12-3 or TRBV12-4 with TRBJ2-3; the TCRdb D gene call, TRBD2, has no DNA to confirm it. CDR3 length: 14 residues. CDR3 sequence: CASTPAGASTPQYF.

V usage is TRBV4-1 and J usage is TRBJ2-7; TCRdb reports TRBD1, a call that lacks DNA to check it against. Germline loops: CDR1 MGHRA, CDR2 YSYEKL. There are 17 residues in the CDR3. The CDR3 loop is CASSHVTRDLSSYEQYF.

The chain carries TRBV30 and TRBJ2-2; TCRdb gives TRBD1 as the D gene, but with no DNA this cannot be confirmed. The germline gives CDR1 GTSNPN, CDR2 SVGIG (reference sequence). The CDR3 sequence is 16 residues long. The chain's CDR3 is CAWSPGGGSTTGELFF.

The chain joins TRBV5-4 to TRBJ1-2; the D call of TRBD1 rests on TCRdb alone, since no DNA is present to check it. Germline-derived CDR1 and CDR2 are SGHNT and YYREEE (reference sequence). The CDR3 runs to 14 residues. CDR3 protein: CASSSTDSPIGYTF.

The chain links TRBV7-2 to TRBJ2-1; the D call of TRBD2 rests on TCRdb alone, since no DNA is present to check it. Germline-derived CDR1 and CDR2 are SGHTA and FQGNSA. This CDR3 is 15 amino acids long. Here the CDR3 reads CASTLGQGSYNEQFF.

The rearrangement joins TRBV5-4 to TRBJ2-7; without DNA, the TCRdb call of TRBD2 cannot be checked. Germline V lookup: CDR1 SGHNT, CDR2 YYREEE (reference sequence). The CDR3 has 16 residues. CDR3 residues: CASSFDGGGTRYEQYF. Combining the CDR3 with reference TRBV5-4 and TRBJ2-7 gives the whole variable domain ETGVTQSPTHLIKTRGQQVTLRCSSQSGHNTVSWYQQALGQGPQFIFQYYREEENGRGNFPPRFSGLQFPNYSSELNVNALELDDSALYLCASSFDGGGTRYEQYFGPGTRLTVT.

V usage is TRBV18 and J usage is TRBJ2-1. Per germline, CDR1 KGHSH and CDR2 LQKENI. The CDR3 contains 15 residues. This CDR3 reads CASSPRPSSYNEQFF. Looking up the rest from reference TRBV18 and TRBJ2-1 gives the full variable domain: NAGVMQNPRHLVRRRGQEARLRCSPMKGHSHVYWYRQLPEEGLKFMVYLQKENIIDESGMPKERFSAEFPKEGPSILRIQQVVRGDSAAYFCASSPRPSSYNEQFFGPGTRLTVL.

V is TRBV7-9 and J is TRBJ1-6; the D call from TCRdb, TRBD1, cannot be confirmed without DNA. Per germline, CDR1 SEHNR and CDR2 FQNEAQ (reference sequence). This CDR3 is built from 16 residues. CDR3 sequence reads: CASSLEGQVYNSPLHF.

This sequence joins TRBV2 and TRBJ1-2. CDR3 size: 12 residues. Germline CDR1 and CDR2: SNHLY and FYNNEI. This chain's CDR3 is CASSEGFYGYTF.

This rearrangement joins TRBV7-9 to TRBJ1-5. Germline CDR1 SEHNR, CDR2 FQNEAQ (reference sequence). The CDR3 runs to 15 residues. This CDR3 is CASSLGSGLEQPQHF.

The chain carries TRBV6-1 and TRBJ1-5. CDR1 and CDR2 (germline): MNHNS, SASEGT. This CDR3 is 15 amino acids long. CDR3 sequence: CASSEIRTTNQPQHF.

The chain uses TRBV7-8 and TRBJ2-1; without DNA, the TCRdb call of TRBD1 cannot be checked. CDR3 length equals 16 residues. The V gene's germline CDR1 is SGHVS and CDR2 FQNEAQ. The CDR3 spells CASSAPSRGSVNEQFF.

The chain has TRBV12-3 or TRBV12-4 and TRBJ2-1; TCRdb picks TRBD2, but there is no DNA to check that call. The CDR3 sequence is 21 residues long. This CDR3 reads CASSFTTGGAETSGNAYEQFF.

V gene TRBV5-4 combines with J gene TRBJ1-1; lacking DNA, the TRBD1 call made by TCRdb goes unchecked. Germline V gene data show CDR1 as SGHNT and CDR2 as YYREEE (reference sequence). This CDR3 is 19 amino acids long. The CDR3 protein is CASSVYGGWEFTGFTEAFF.

This rearrangement joins TRBV7-8 to TRBJ1-5. This CDR3 is built from 14 residues. Germline V lookup: CDR1 SGHVS, CDR2 FQNEAQ. CDR3 sequence: CASSLRISDQPQHF. Complete variable domain (other parts from reference TRBV7-8 and TRBJ1-5): GAGVSQSPRYKVAKRGQDVALRCDPISGHVSLFWYQQALGQGPEFLTYFQNEAQLDKSGLPSDRFFAERPEGSVSTLKIQRTQQEDSAVYLCASSLRISDQPQHFGDGTRLSIL.

The chain carries TRBV12-3 or TRBV12-4 and TRBJ2-7. The CDR3 is made up of 13 amino acids. The CDR3 here is CASSLRTGYEQYF.

V usage is TRBV6-5 and J usage is TRBJ1-2; TCRdb proposes TRBD1, but this gene call is untestable without DNA. This CDR3 is 16 amino acids long. The germline V gene has CDR1 MNHEY and CDR2 SVGAGI. The CDR3 loop is CASRYPTGTGDYGYTF.

The V and J genes are TRBV4-1 and TRBJ1-2; TCRdb gives TRBD1 as the D gene, but with no DNA this cannot be confirmed. The V gene's germline CDR1 is MGHRA and CDR2 YSYEKL. The CDR3 covers 15 residues. CDR3 region: CASSQEDRVNYGYTF.

V gene TRBV18 combines with J gene TRBJ2-5. The germline CDR1 and CDR2 sequences are KGHSH and LQKENI. The CDR3 consists of 11 residues. CDR3 amino acids: CASSDQETQYF.